The 27 T cell receptor beta chains in this list originate from one sample, sequenced in a study of shared clonotypes between healthy human individuals. Method: immunoSEQ multiplex PCR; TCRdb's copy keeps in-frame clones and lacks some. In the table there are 950,000 to 1,300,000 clones, more than 65% of which are singletons. Sequenced input: memory CD4+ T cells sorted from blood. The subset here: CD45RA-negative fraction. These TCRs come from a man between 18 and 29 years old in good health.

This clone has a count of ten or more. V gene TRBV25-1 combines with J gene TRBJ2-7; TRBD1 aligns across 12 bases. J was trimmed by 7 bases and V by 5 bases; bases with no gene match: 9. Germline loops: CDR1 MGHDK, CDR2 SYGVNS. The CDR3 runs 15 residues. The CDR3 DNA reads as TGTGCCAGCAGTAACACCGGGACAGGGGGCGGAGAGCAGTACTTC. Translated: CASSNTGTGGGEQYF.

The chain combines TRBV5-5 with TRBJ1-2; D is possibly TRBD1 (6 bases). CDR1 and CDR2 (germline): SGHKS, YYEKEE (reference sequence). V shed 4 bases and J shed 10 bases, with 23 bases lying between them. CDR3 length: 15 amino acids. The DNA of the CDR3 is TGTGCCAGCAGCACCGCGGGGGGCTCTTCCCCTTTCTACACCTTC. Protein product: CASSTAGGSSPFYTF.

The CDR3 DNA reads TGCGCCAGCAGCTTGGACCAGGGGGCACGCTATGGCTACACCTTC. This gives the protein CASSLDQGARYGYTF. The rearrangement joins TRBV5-1 to TRBJ1-2; 8 positions match TRBD1. V shed 0 bases, J shed 4 bases, and the junction held 5 bases outside the gene matches. This CDR3 spans 15 amino acids. CDR1 SGHRS and CDR2 YFSETQ come from the germline V gene.

The chain recombines TRBV10-2 with TRBJ2-7, with a tentative D call TRBD2 (5 bases). Germline V gene lookup returns CDR1 WSHSY and CDR2 SAAADI. V shed 7 bases and J shed 3 bases, with 16 bases lying between them. The CDR3 covers 14 residues. DNA of the CDR3: TGCGCCAGCAAGATCCGGGATACCTACTACGAGCAGTACTTC. Residues: CASKIRDTYYEQYF.

The rearrangement joins TRBV4-2 to TRBJ1-2; 10 bases align to TRBD1. The CDR3 length is 15 residues. V was clipped by 1 base and J by 5 bases; unmatched bases: 4. Per the germline V gene, CDR1 is LGHNA and CDR2 is YNFKEQ. CDR3 protein: CASSQVGQGGYGYTF. CDR3 coding DNA: TGTGCCAGCAGCCAAGTTGGACAGGGGGGGTATGGCTACACCTTC.

The rearrangement uses TRBV5-6 and TRBJ2-7; 12 bases match TRBD1. V shed 6 bases, J shed 8 bases, and the junction held 12 bases outside the gene matches. The CDR3 has 15 residues. Germline CDR1 and CDR2: SGHDT and YYEEEE. The CDR3 spells CASTLGGTGGGKQYF. The CDR3 DNA sequence: TGTGCCAGCACCCTGGGGGGGACAGGGGGCGGGAAGCAGTACTTC.

V and J are TRBV5-1 and TRBJ2-7, with unresolved D. CDR1 and CDR2 from the germline V gene are SGHRS and YFSETQ. V lost 4 bases to trimming and J lost 5 bases, with 16 bases between them. The CDR3 consists of 14 residues. The CDR3: CASSGNRVWNEQYF. The DNA of the CDR3 is TGCGCCAGCAGCGGGAATAGGGTATGGAACGAGCAGTACTTC.

V usage is TRBV18 and J usage is TRBJ2-1; TRBD1 matches at 9 bases. Trimming removed 1 base from V and 0 bases from J; junction bases left unmatched: 4. This CDR3 has 17 residues. Germline-derived CDR1 and CDR2 are KGHSH and LQKENI. This CDR3 is CASSPLDRGSSYNEQFF. The CDR3 DNA reads TGTGCCAGCTCACCACTAGACAGGGGGAGCTCCTACAATGAGCAGTTCTTC.

The V and J genes are TRBV19 and TRBJ2-1; weak D call: TRBD1 (5 bases). Germline CDR1 is LNHDA and CDR2 is SQIVND (reference sequence). The CDR3 sequence is 14 residues long. Trimming removed 4 bases at V and 5 bases at J, with 12 bases between. CDR3 residues: CASSRMDTNNEQFF. The CDR3 region has the DNA TGTGCCAGTAGTAGAATGGACACAAACAATGAGCAGTTCTTC.

This chain uses TRBV28 with TRBJ2-3, with D unclear. This CDR3 spans 14 amino acids. Per the germline V gene, CDR1 is MDHEN and CDR2 is SYDVKM. V lost 3 bases to trimming and J lost 2 bases, with 9 bases between them. The CDR3 region is CASSFGQFTDTQYF. CDR3 nucleotide sequence: TGTGCCAGCAGTTTCGGGCAGTTCACAGATACGCAGTATTTT. The whole variable domain, remainder taken from reference TRBV28 and TRBJ2-3, is DVKVTQSSRYLVKRTGEKVFLECVQDMDHENMFWYRQDPGLGLRLIYFSYDVKMKEKGDIPEGYSVSREKKERFSLILESASTNQTSMYLCASSFGQFTDTQYFGPGTRLTVL.

Comments on this clone: Germline is not matched at one junction end, which may reflect a read error. The chain recombines TRBV7-2 with TRBJ1-5; D possibly corresponds to TRBD1 (6 bases). CDR3 size: 14 residues. The V gene's germline CDR1 is SGHTA and CDR2 FQGNSA. The CDR3 region is CASSVAGGQQPQHF. In DNA form, the CDR3 reads TGTGCCAGCAGCGTAGCGGGGGGCCAACAGCCCCAGCATTTT.

The chain employs TRBV7-9 and TRBJ1-2; the match to TRBD1 covers 10 bases. V was clipped by 5 bases and J by 7 bases; unmatched bases: 10. This CDR3 has 15 residues. Germline CDR1 reads SEHNR; CDR2 reads FQNEAQ (reference sequence). Here the CDR3 reads CASSIPGTGVSGYTF. CDR3 coding DNA: TGTGCCAGCAGCATCCCCGGGACAGGGGTTTCTGGCTACACCTTC.

The V gene is TRBV5-6, the J gene TRBJ2-5; 7 nucleotides match TRBD2. The DNA end lines up better with TRBJ2-7; the J call may be wrong. Germline CDR1 reads SGHDT; CDR2 reads YYEEEE. CDR3 length equals 15 residues. The CDR3 protein is CASSPRERAIYEQYF. In DNA form, the CDR3 reads TGTGCCAGCAGCCCGCGGGAGAGGGCCATCTACGAGCAGTACTTC.

This chain links TRBV11-2 with TRBJ1-1, with D possibly matching TRBD1 (6 bases). Germline V gene lookup returns CDR1 SGHAT and CDR2 FQNNGV. The V end lost 1 base, the J end lost 5 bases, and 20 bases lay between the germline ends. This CDR3 comprises 17 residues. CDR3 DNA: TGTGCCAGCAGCTTAGTTGGGGGCACCTTAACAGGGACTGAAGCTTTCTTT. The encoded protein is CASSLVGGTLTGTEAFF. Full variable domain (remainder filled in from reference TRBV11-2 and TRBJ1-1): EAGVAQSPRYKIIEKRQSVAFWCNPISGHATLYWYQQILGQGPKLLIQFQNNGVVDDSQLPKDRFSAERLKGVDSTLKIQPAKLEDSAVYLCASSLVGGTLTGTEAFFGQGTRLTVV.

This chain links TRBV2 with TRBJ2-5; 7 bases are shared with TRBD1. Germline trimming cut 5 bases from V and 5 bases from J; bases unmatched to any gene: 11. The CDR3 length is 15 residues. Germline lookup yields CDR1 SNHLY and CDR2 FYNNEI. The CDR3 reads CASSTEQGYVETQYF. DNA of the CDR3: TGTGCCAGCAGTACGGAACAGGGGTACGTTGAGACCCAGTACTTC.

The rearrangement uses TRBV6-1 and TRBJ2-7; D not certain. V was clipped by 7 bases and J by 0 bases, with 13 bases between them. Germline V gene sequence: CDR1 MNHNS, CDR2 SASEGT. The CDR3 length is 14 residues. The CDR3 loop reads CASTKTYSSYEQYF. CDR3 bases: TGTGCCAGCACCAAGACTTATAGCTCCTACGAGCAGTACTTC.

The chain uses TRBV7-9 and TRBJ1-1; maybe TRBD1 (6 bases). CDR1 SEHNR and CDR2 FQNEAQ come from the germline V gene (reference sequence). Trimming pared 4 bases from V and 10 bases from J, leaving 13 bases between. The CDR3 has 12 amino acids. The CDR3 region has the DNA TGTGCCAGCAGCTCTACAGGGATCGGAGCTTTCTTT. This encodes CASSSTGIGAFF.

This chain uses TRBV30 with TRBJ2-1; 8 bases line up with TRBD2. Trimming removed 0 bases from V and 9 bases from J; junction bases left unmatched: 10. The V gene's germline CDR1 is GTSNPN and CDR2 SVGIG (reference sequence). The CDR3 consists of 15 residues. The CDR3 bases are TGTGCCTGGAGTGTAGCGGGAGCCCCGAGGGGTGAGCAGTTCTTC. Its translation: CAWSVAGAPRGEQFF.

The chain recombines TRBV27 with TRBJ1-1; a weak D match, TRBD1 (6 bases). V was cut by 7 bases and J by 0 bases, with 18 bases left in between. The CDR3 contains 16 residues. The germline CDR1 and CDR2 sequences are MNHEY and SMNVEV (reference sequence). The CDR3 here is CASTLRGGIVNTEAFF. In DNA, the CDR3 is TGTGCCAGCACTCTGCGAGGGGGAATCGTGAACACTGAAGCTTTCTTT.

V and J are TRBV6-1 and TRBJ2-2; 8 bases line up with TRBD1. Germline V gene lookup returns CDR1 MNHNS and CDR2 SASEGT. The CDR3 runs to 13 residues. V trimming: 5 bases; J trimming: 7 bases; junction bases outside the gene matches: 3. CDR3 sequence reads: CASSRQGFGELFF. CDR3 sequence (DNA): TGTGCCAGCAGTCGACAGGGGTTCGGGGAGCTGTTTTTT.

V usage is TRBV5-4 and J usage is TRBJ2-7, with D perhaps assigned TRBD1 or TRBD2 (5 bases each). Germline assignment: CDR1 SGHNT and CDR2 YYREEE (reference sequence). The V gene lost 2 bases and the J gene lost 3 bases, with 15 bases spanning the gap. CDR3 size: 15 residues. The CDR3 spells CASSLGTENRYEQYF. In nucleotides, the CDR3 is TGTGCCAGCAGCTTAGGGACGGAAAACCGCTACGAGCAGTACTTC.

The chain is built from TRBV10-3 and TRBJ1-1; D gene ambiguous. The V end was cut by 2 bases, the J end by 8 bases, with 15 bases between. CDR3 length: 14 residues. Germline values: CDR1 ENHRY, CDR2 SYGVKD. DNA of the CDR3: TGTGCCATCAGTGAGACCCTGTCCAACATCGAAGCTTTCTTT. It codes for CAISETLSNIEAFF.

The chain links TRBV7-9 to TRBJ2-7; possibly TRBD1 for D (5 bases). This CDR3 has 12 amino acids. V was shortened by 3 bases and J by 5 bases, with 8 bases between the two germline ends. CDR1 is SEHNR and CDR2 is FQNEAQ in the germline V gene (reference sequence). The CDR3 region has the DNA TGTGCCAGCAGCTTTCAGGGCGACGAGCAGTACTTC. It translates to CASSFQGDEQYF.

V is TRBV4-1 and J is TRBJ2-7, with TRBD2 matching 10 bases. Losses at the gene ends were 4 bases for V and 11 bases for J; bases not matched to a gene: 14. The germline V gene encodes CDR1 MGHRA and CDR2 YSYEKL. The CDR3 is 15 amino acids. In nucleotides, the CDR3 is TGCGCCAGCAGCCTGGGACCTAGCGGGAGTGTCGGGAAGTACTTC. It codes for CASSLGPSGSVGKYF.

This clone showed up just a few times. The chain recombines TRBV6-1 with TRBJ1-5, with D uncertain. The V gene lost 7 bases and the J gene lost 4 bases, with 11 bases spanning the gap. Germline V gene sequence: CDR1 MNHNS, CDR2 SASEGT. CDR3 length: 13 residues. The CDR3 DNA follows: TGTGCCAGCATTGAGTTCCTTAATCAGCCCCAGCATTTT. Its protein is CASIEFLNQPQHF.

DNA for the CDR3: TGTGCCAGCAGCTTATTATCAGGGATGGGGCAGCCCCAGCATTTT. Translated: CASSLLSGMGQPQHF. The chain uses TRBV7-8 and TRBJ1-5; maybe TRBD1 (5 bases). Germline V gene data show CDR1 as SGHVS and CDR2 as FQNEAQ. The CDR3 consists of 15 residues. Trimming removed 2 bases from V and 7 bases from J, with 15 bases in between.

The V and J genes are TRBV10-3 and TRBJ2-3; 10 bases are shared with TRBD2. CDR1 and CDR2 (germline): ENHRY, SYGVKD. Trimming at V came to 0 bases and at J to 4 bases, leaving 4 bases not matched to a gene. The CDR3 runs to 16 residues. CDR3 residues: CAISESERGGPDTQYF. The CDR3 bases are TGTGCCATCAGTGAGTCAGAGCGGGGGGGCCCAGATACGCAGTATTTT.